The source of this T cell receptor (beta chain) is a study of T cells after yellow fever vaccination. Looking at the study overall: SMART-Seq v4 Ultra Low Input served to prepare low-cell-number fractions. Study findings and constraints: Weaker in magnitude, the secondary response showed a faster peak on day 5 versus 15. Most clones from primary vaccination were detected again post-booster (just over 95% CD4, roughly 85% CD8).

The CDR3 is made up of 15 amino acids. CDR1 is MGHRA, CDR2 YSYEKL, per germline. The germline V and J ends were trimmed by 3 bases and 5 bases, with 16 bases remaining between them. Template switching by 5'RACE produced TCR cDNA, adding a universal primer site and UMIs. TCRdb passed the 5' RACE reads through MiXCR, listing each CDR3 protein once. The data hold about 580,000 distinct CDR3 sequences, with around a sixth observed a single time. In this sample, this clonotype turned up a few times. Its specificity is unknown. The sequence came from a man aged 18 to 30 who received the YFV17D yellow fever vaccine. This sequence joins TRBV4-1 and TRBJ2-5; D may correspond to TRBD1 or TRBD2 (5 bases each). Here the sequenced sample was PBMCs, taken 4 to 6 days after the first yellow fever vaccination. CDR3 sequence: CASSHRGGKMETQYF. Written as DNA, the CDR3 is TGCGCCAGCAGCCACCGTGGGGGTAAGATGGAGACCCAGTACTTC.